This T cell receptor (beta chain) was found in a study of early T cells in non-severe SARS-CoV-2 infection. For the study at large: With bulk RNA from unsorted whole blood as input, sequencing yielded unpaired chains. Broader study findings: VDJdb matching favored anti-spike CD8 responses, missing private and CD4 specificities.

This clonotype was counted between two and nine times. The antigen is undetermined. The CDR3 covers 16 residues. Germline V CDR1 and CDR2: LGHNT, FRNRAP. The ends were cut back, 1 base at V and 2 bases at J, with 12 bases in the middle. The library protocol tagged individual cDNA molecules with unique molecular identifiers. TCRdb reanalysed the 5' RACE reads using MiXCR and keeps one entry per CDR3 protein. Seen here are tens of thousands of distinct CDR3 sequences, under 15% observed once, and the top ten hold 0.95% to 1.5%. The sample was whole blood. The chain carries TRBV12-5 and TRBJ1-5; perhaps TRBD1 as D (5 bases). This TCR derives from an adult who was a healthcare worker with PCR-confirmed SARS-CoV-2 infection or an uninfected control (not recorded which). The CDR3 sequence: CASGLARDSGNQPQHF. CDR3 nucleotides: TGTGCTAGTGGTTTGGCCCGGGACTCGGGCAATCAGCCCCAGCATTTT.